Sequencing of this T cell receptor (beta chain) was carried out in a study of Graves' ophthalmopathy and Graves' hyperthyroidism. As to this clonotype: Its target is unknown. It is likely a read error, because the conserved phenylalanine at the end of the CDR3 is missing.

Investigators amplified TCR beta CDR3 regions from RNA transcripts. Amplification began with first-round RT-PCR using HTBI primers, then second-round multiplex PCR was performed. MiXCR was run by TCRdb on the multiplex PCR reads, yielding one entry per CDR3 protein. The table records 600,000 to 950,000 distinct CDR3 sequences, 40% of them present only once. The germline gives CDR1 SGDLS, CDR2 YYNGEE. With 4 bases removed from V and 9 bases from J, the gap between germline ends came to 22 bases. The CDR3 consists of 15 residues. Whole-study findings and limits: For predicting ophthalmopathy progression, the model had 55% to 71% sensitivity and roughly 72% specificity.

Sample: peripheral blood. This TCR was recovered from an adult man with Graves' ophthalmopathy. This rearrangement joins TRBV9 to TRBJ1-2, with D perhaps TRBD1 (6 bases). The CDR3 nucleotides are TGTGCCAGCAGCCCCCGCCGACAGGACACTATGAGCTACACCCTC. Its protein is CASSPRRQDTMSYTL.